The entry that follows covers one T cell receptor beta chain sequence. As yet, its antigen is unknown. This sample stems from a study of CD8 T cells in ankylosing spondylitis. Overall study findings and caveats: Clones linked to disease, bearing a CD8+ phenotype, were relatively rare in peripheral blood. What seemed typical of ankylosing spondylitis blood was a TCR beta motif built from fewer than ten highly homologous variants. Enrichment of disease-linked clones was reportedly significant in matched ankylosing spondylitis synovial fluid.

Quantitative molecular-barcoded 5'-RACE generated the TCR beta libraries. Each CDR3 protein gets one entry after TCRdb re-called the 5' RACE reads with MiXCR. The sample has roughly 260,000 distinct CDR3 sequences; around 20% are singletons. CDR1 SGDLS and CDR2 YYNGEE come from the germline V gene. V dropped 0 bases and J dropped 3 bases, with 8 bases sitting between them. This CDR3 is 14 amino acids long. This receptor was taken from a male donor with ankylosing spondylitis or in good health (not recorded which). V gene TRBV9 combines with J gene TRBJ2-3; D unresolved. Sequencing used blood, either unsorted or a sorted T cell fraction (not recorded which). The DNA for the CDR3 is TGTGCCAGCAGCGTAGGGCAGATAACAGATACGCAGTATTTT. It yields the protein CASSVGQITDTQYF.